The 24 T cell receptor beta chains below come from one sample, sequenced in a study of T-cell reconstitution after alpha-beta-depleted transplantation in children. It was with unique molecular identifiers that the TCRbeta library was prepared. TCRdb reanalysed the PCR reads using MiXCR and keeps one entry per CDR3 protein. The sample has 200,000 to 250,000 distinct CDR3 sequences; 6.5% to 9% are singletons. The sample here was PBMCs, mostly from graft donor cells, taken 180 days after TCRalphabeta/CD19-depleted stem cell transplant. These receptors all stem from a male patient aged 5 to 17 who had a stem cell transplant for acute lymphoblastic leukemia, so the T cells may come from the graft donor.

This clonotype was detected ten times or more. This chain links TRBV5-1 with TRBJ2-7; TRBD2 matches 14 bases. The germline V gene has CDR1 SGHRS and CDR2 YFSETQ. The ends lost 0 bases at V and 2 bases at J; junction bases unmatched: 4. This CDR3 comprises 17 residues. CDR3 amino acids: CASSLGTSGRPTYEQYF. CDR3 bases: TGCGCCAGCAGCTTGGGGACTAGCGGGAGGCCCACCTACGAGCAGTACTTC.

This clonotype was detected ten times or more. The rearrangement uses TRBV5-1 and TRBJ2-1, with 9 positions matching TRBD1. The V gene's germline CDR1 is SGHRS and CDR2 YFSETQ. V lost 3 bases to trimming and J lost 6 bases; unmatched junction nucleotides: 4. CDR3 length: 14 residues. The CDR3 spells CASSWGQGSNEQFF. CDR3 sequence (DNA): TGCGCCAGCAGCTGGGGACAGGGTTCCAATGAGCAGTTCTTC.

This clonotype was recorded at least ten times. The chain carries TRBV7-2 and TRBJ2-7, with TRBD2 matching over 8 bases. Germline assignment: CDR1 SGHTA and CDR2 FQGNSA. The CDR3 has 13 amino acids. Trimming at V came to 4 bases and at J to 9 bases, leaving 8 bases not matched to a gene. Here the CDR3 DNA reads TGTGCCAGCAGCTCATCCCCGGGGGGGGTGCAGTACTTC. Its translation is CASSSSPGGVQYF. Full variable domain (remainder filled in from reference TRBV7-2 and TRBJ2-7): GAGVSQSPSNKVTEKGKDVELRCDPISGHTALYWYRQSLGQGLEFLIYFQGNSAPDKSGLPSDRFSAERTGGSVSTLTIQRTQQEDSAVYLCASSSSPGGVQYFGPGTRLTVT.

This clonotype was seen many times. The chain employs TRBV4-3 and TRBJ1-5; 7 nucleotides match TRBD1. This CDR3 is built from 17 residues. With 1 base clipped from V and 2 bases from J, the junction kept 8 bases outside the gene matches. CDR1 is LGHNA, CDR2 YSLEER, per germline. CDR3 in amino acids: CASSQGLTGAGNQPQHF. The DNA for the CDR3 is TGCGCCAGCAGCCAAGGGCTCACAGGGGCCGGCAATCAGCCCCAGCATTTT.

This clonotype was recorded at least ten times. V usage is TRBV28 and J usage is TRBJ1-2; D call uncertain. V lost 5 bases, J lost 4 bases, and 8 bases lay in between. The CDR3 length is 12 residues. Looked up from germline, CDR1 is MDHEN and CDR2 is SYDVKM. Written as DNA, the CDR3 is TGTGCCAGCAGTATTCCTCGCTATGGCTACACCTTC. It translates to CASSIPRYGYTF.

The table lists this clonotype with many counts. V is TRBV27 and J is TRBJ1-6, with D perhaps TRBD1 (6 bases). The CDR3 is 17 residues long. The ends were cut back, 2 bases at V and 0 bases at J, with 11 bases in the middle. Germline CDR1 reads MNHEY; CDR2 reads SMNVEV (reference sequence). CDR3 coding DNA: TGTGCCAGCAGTTTAATAGGGGGGAGCTCCTATAATTCACCCCTCCACTTT. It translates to CASSLIGGSSYNSPLHF.

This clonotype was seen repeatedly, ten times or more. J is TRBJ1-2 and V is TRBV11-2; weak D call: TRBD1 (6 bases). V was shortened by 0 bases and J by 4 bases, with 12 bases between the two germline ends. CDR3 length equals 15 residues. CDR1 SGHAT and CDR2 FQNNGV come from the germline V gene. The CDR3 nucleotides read TGTGCCAGCAGCTTAGATGGGGGGCGCGGCTATGGCTACACCTTC. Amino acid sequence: CASSLDGGRGYGYTF. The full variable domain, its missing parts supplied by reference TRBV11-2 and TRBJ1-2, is EAGVAQSPRYKIIEKRQSVAFWCNPISGHATLYWYQQILGQGPKLLIQFQNNGVVDDSQLPKDRFSAERLKGVDSTLKIQPAKLEDSAVYLCASSLDGGRGYGYTFGSGTRLTVV.

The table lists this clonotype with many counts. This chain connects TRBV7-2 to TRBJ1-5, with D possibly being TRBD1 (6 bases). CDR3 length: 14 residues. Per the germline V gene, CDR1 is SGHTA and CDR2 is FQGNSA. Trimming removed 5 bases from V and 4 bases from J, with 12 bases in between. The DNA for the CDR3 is TGTGCCAGCAGCCGCCAGGGGTGGAATCAGCCCCAGCATTTT. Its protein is CASSRQGWNQPQHF. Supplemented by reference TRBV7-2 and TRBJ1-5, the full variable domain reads GAGVSQSPSNKVTEKGKDVELRCDPISGHTALYWYRQSLGQGLEFLIYFQGNSAPDKSGLPSDRFSAERTGGSVSTLTIQRTQQEDSAVYLCASSRQGWNQPQHFGDGTRLSIL.

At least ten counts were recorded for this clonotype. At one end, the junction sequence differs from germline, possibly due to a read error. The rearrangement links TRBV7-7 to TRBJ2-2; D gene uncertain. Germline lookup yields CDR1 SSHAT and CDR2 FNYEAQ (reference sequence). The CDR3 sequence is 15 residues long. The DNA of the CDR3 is TGTGCTAGCAGCTTAGGATTTGAGTCCGCCGGGGAGCTGTTTTTT. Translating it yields CASSLGFESAGELFF.

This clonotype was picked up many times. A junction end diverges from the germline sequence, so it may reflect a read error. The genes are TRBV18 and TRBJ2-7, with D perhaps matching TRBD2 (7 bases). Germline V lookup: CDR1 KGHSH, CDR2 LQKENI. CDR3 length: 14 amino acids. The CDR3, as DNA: TGTGCCAGCTCCCCACAGGGAGGGAGAGACGAGCAGTACTTC. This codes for CASSPQGGRDEQYF.

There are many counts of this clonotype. This CDR3 reads CASSVRYGTGELFF. CDR3 in DNA: TGTGCCAGCAGCGTTCGGTATGGCACCGGGGAGCTGTTTTTT. The V and J genes are TRBV9 and TRBJ2-2, with D unresolved. Germline V gives CDR1 SGDLS, CDR2 YYNGEE. This CDR3 comprises 14 residues. V lost 2 bases and J lost 4, with 9 bases in between. Supplemented by reference TRBV9 and TRBJ2-2, the full variable domain reads DSGVTQTPKHLITATGQRVTLRCSPRSGDLSVYWYQQSLDQGLQFLIQYYNGEERAKGNILERFSAQQFPDLHSELNLSSLELGDSALYFCASSVRYGTGELFFGEGSRLTVL.

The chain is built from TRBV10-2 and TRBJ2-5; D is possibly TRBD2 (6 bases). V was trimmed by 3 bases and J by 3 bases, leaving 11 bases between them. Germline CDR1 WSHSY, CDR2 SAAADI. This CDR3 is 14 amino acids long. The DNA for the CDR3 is TGCGCCAGCAGTGACTATTCGGGGGAAGAGACCCAGTACTTC. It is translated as CASSDYSGEETQYF.

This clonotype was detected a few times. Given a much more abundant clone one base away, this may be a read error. As DNA, the CDR3 is TGTGCCAGCAGCCCCGAGTCCTACAATGAGCAGTTCTTC. Its protein product is CASSPESYNEQFF. This chain uses TRBV11-3 with TRBJ2-1; no clear D gene. Germline V lookup: CDR1 SGHNT, CDR2 YENEEA. The CDR3 loop spans 13 amino acids. The V end lost 5 bases, the J end lost 1 base, and 6 bases lay between the germline ends.

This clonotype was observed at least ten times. CDR3 protein: CSVEVLTGRSEKLFF. CDR3 nucleotides: TGCAGCGTTGAAGTCCTCACAGGGAGGAGTGAAAAACTGTTTTTT. The chain employs TRBV29-1 and TRBJ1-4; D is perhaps TRBD1 (6 bases). This CDR3 is built from 15 residues. Trimming took 1 base from V and 7 from J, leaving 16 bases between them. Germline CDR1 SQVTM, CDR2 ANQGSEA.

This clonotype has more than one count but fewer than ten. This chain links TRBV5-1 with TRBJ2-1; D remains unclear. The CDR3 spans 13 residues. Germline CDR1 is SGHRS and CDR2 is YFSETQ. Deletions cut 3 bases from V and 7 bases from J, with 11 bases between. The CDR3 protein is CASSSIEVNEQFF. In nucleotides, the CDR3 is TGCGCCAGCAGCTCCATAGAGGTAAATGAGCAGTTCTTC.

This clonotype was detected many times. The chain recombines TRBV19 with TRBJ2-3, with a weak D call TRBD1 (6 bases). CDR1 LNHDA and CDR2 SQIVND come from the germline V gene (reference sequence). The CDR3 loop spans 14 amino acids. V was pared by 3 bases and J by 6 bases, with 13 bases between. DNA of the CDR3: TGTGCCAGTAGTATTTCCACAGGGTTGGATACGCAGTATTTT. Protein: CASSISTGLDTQYF.

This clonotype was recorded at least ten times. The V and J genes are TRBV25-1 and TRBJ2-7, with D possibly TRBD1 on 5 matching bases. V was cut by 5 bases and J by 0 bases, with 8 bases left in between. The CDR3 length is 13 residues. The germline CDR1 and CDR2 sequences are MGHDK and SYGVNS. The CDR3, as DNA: TGTGCCAGCAGTCTGGACATCTCCTACGAGCAGTACTTC. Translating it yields CASSLDISYEQYF.

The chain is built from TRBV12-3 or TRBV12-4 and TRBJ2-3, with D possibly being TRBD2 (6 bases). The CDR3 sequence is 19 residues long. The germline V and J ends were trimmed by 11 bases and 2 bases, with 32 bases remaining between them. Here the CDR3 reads CAPSLGGRLGGAVTDTQYF. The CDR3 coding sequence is TGTGCCCCTTCGTTGGGAGGTAGGCTTGGAGGTGCAGTCACAGATACGCAGTATTTT.

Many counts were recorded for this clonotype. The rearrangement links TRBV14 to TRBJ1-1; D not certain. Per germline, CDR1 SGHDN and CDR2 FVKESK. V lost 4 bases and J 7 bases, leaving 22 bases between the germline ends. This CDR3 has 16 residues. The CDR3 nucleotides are TGTGCCAGCAGCCGAGCCCTTGGGAGGGTTGGCGGTGAAGCTTTCTTT. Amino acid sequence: CASSRALGRVGGEAFF.

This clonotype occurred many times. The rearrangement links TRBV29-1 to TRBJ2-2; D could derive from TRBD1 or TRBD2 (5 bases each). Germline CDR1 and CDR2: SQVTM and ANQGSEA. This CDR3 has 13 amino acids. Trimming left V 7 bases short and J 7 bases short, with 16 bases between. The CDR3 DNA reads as TGCAGCGGGTTAAGGGGAGAGGGCGGGGAGCTGTTTTTT. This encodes CSGLRGEGGELFF.

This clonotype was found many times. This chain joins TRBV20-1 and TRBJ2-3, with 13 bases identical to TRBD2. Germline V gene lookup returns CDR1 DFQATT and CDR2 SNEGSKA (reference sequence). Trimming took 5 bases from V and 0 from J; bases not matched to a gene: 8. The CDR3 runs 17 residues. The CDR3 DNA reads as TGCAGTGCTTGGGCTTGGGGACTAGCGGGGAGCACAGATACGCAGTATTTT. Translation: CSAWAWGLAGSTDTQYF.

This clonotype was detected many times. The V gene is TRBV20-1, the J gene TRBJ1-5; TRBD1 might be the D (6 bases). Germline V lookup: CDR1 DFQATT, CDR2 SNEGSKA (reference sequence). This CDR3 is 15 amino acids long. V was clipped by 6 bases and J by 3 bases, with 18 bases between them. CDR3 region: CSANHREGHNQPQHF. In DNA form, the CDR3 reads TGCAGTGCCAACCACAGGGAGGGCCACAATCAGCCCCAGCATTTT.

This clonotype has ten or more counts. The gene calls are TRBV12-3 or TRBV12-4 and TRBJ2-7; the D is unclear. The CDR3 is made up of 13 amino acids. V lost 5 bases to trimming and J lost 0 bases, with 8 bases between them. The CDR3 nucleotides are TGTGCCAGCAGTCCGGTTAACTCCTACGAGCAGTACTTC. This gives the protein CASSPVNSYEQYF.

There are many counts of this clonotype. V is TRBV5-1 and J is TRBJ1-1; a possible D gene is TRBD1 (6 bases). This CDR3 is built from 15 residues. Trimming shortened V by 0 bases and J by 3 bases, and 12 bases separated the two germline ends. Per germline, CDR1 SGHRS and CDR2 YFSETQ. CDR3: CASSLDGDIYTEAFF. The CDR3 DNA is TGCGCCAGCAGCTTGGACGGGGACATCTACACTGAAGCTTTCTTT. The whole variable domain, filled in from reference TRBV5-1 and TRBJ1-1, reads KAGVTQTPRYLIKTRGQQVTLSCSPISGHRSVSWYQQTPGQGLQFLFEYFSETQRNKGNFPGRFSGRQFSNSRSEMNVSTLELGDSALYLCASSLDGDIYTEAFFGQGTRLTVV.